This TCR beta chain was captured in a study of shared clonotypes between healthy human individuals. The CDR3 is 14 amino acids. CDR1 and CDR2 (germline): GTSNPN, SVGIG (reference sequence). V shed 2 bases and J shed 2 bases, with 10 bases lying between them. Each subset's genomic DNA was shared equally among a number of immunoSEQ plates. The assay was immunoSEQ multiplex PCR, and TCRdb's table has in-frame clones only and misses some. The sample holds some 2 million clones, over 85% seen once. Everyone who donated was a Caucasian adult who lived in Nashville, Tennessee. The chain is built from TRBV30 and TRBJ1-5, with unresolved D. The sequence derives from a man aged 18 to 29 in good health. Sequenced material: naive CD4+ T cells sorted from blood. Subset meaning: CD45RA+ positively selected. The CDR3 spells CAWSPPGGNQPQHF. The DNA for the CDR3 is TGTGCCTGGAGTCCCCCGGGAGGCAATCAGCCCCAGCATTTT.